The 27 T cell receptor beta chains listed next were all sequenced from one sample in a study of molecular identifiers for immune sequencing clone quantification. TCRdb re-called the PCR reads with MiXCR, one entry per CDR3 protein. The sample consists of about 330,000 distinct CDR3 sequences, roughly a quarter of them appearing once. Input material: naive CD8+ T cells from blood, with Jurkat cell RNA spiked in. Subset noted: FACS-sorted CD8+CD4-CCR7+CD45RA+ naive T cells. These receptors were collected from a human donor in good health. Some libraries in this study had Jurkat cell RNA spiked in.

The V gene is TRBV3-1, the J gene TRBJ2-7; 9 bases line up with TRBD2. The CDR3 has 15 residues. Unmatched junction bases numbered 7, after V lost 4 bases and J lost 3 bases. Germline V gene sequence: CDR1 LGHDT, CDR2 YNNKEL (reference sequence). The CDR3, as DNA: TGTGCCAGCAGCCGGAGAGATAGCGGGGGCTACGAGCAGTACTTC. Translated: CASSRRDSGGYEQYF.

This clonotype has only a few counts. The chain combines TRBV29-1 with TRBJ1-1; D perhaps matches TRBD1 (6 bases). There are 17 residues in the CDR3. The germline V gene has CDR1 SQVTM and CDR2 ANQGSEA. The V end lost 0 bases, the J end lost 3 bases, and 20 bases lay between the germline ends. CDR3 amino acids: CSVEDEGRGTSYTEAFF. The CDR3 DNA follows: TGCAGCGTTGAAGATGAGGGTCGGGGGACATCCTACACTGAAGCTTTCTTT.

For this clonotype: A much larger clonotype is one base distant, so this may be a read error. The chain links TRBV28 to TRBJ2-7; 9 bases match TRBD1. The CDR3 consists of 15 residues. CDR1 is MDHEN and CDR2 is SYDVKM in the germline V gene. The DNA for the CDR3 is TGTGCCGGCAGACTTACAGGGGGCACTAACTACGAGCAGTACTTC. This translates into CAGRLTGGTNYEQYF. Based on the CDR3 plus reference TRBV28 and TRBJ2-7, the full variable domain is DVKVTQSSRYLVKRTGEKVFLECVQDMDHENMFWYRQDPGLGLRLIYFSYDVKMKEKGDIPEGYSVSREKKERFSLILESASTNQTSMYLCAGRLTGGTNYEQYFGPGTRLTVT.

Notes on this clonotype: This could be a read error, since a much larger clone is one nucleotide away. Here the CDR3 omits its conserved ending phenylalanine or tryptophan, so a read error is the likely source. The chain joins TRBV4-1 to TRBJ2-7, with 10 bases that match TRBD1. CDR3 length: 16 amino acids. Germline V gene sequence: CDR1 MGHRA, CDR2 YSYEKL. The V segment lost 4 bases and the J segment 2 bases; nucleotides outside the gene matches: 8. CDR3 sequence (DNA): TGCGCCAGCAGCCCTACGACCGGGACAGGGGCCTACGAGCAGTACTCC. Its translation: CASSPTTGTGAYEQYS.

The sample holds a few counts of this clonotype. The chain recombines TRBV4-3 with TRBJ2-7, with a tentative D call TRBD1 (5 bases). The CDR3 runs 17 residues. Trimming left V 0 bases short and J 3 bases short, with 18 bases between. The germline gives CDR1 LGHNA, CDR2 YSLEER. The CDR3 sequence: CASSQDAFGRVSYEQYF. Written as DNA, the CDR3 is TGCGCCAGCAGCCAAGATGCCTTCGGCAGGGTAAGCTACGAGCAGTACTTC.

The J gene is TRBJ1-5, the V gene TRBV11-2; D is undetermined. CDR3 length: 14 residues. V shed 3 bases and J shed 1 base, with 7 bases lying between them. Germline loops: CDR1 SGHAT, CDR2 FQNNGV. CDR3 DNA: TGTGCCAGCAGCTTTACGGGAAGCAATCAGCCCCAGCATTTT. Translating it yields CASSFTGSNQPQHF.

This clonotype was seen many times. V usage is TRBV29-1 and J usage is TRBJ2-7, with D possibly matching TRBD1 (6 bases). Germline V lookup: CDR1 SQVTM, CDR2 ANQGSEA. The V end was cut by 6 bases, the J end by 0 bases, with 12 bases between. The CDR3 is 13 amino acids. The DNA for the CDR3 is TGCAGCGTGGTAAAGACAGGCTCCTACGAGCAGTACTTC. It specifies CSVVKTGSYEQYF.

This clonotype appeared many times. The chain links TRBV5-1 to TRBJ1-6, with no clear D. Looked up from germline, CDR1 is SGHRS and CDR2 is YFSETQ. V gave up 4 bases and J gave up 7 bases, with 15 bases separating them. The CDR3 is made up of 15 amino acids. Here the CDR3 reads CASSPWEDGNSPLHF. CDR3 DNA sequence: TGCGCCAGCAGCCCGTGGGAGGACGGAAATTCACCCCTCCACTTT.

In this sample, this clonotype turned up a few times. The chain employs TRBV18 and TRBJ1-1; D unresolved. CDR1 and CDR2 (germline): KGHSH, LQKENI. V was trimmed by 4 bases and J by 1 base, leaving 13 bases between them. The CDR3 is 15 amino acids. DNA for the CDR3: TGTGCCAGCTCACTTAGGCCCTCTGAGAACACTGAAGCTTTCTTT. Translated, it gives CASSLRPSENTEAFF.

The chain carries TRBV4-3 and TRBJ1-3, with D unclear. The CDR3 consists of 15 residues. Germline values: CDR1 LGHNA, CDR2 YSLEER. Between the trimmed V and J ends, which lost 4 bases and 3 bases, there was a span of 13 bases. The CDR3 reads CASSPTLGFGNTIYF. DNA of the CDR3: TGCGCCAGCAGCCCTACATTGGGCTTTGGAAACACCATATATTTT.

This clonotype has only a few counts. The chain combines TRBV20-1 with TRBJ2-7; perhaps D is TRBD1 or TRBD2 (5 bases each). Looked up from germline, CDR1 is DFQATT and CDR2 is SNEGSKA (reference sequence). The CDR3 runs to 13 residues. The V end lost 3 bases, the J end lost 2 bases, and 11 bases lay between the germline ends. For the CDR3, the DNA is TGCAGTGCTAGCGGGGACGGAACCTACGAGCAGTACTTC. Encoded protein: CSASGDGTYEQYF.

With respect to this clonotype: A single base separates this from a much larger clone, so it may be a read error. V and J are TRBV9 and TRBJ1-1; 9 bases line up with TRBD1. Trimming took 6 bases from V and 5 from J; bases not matched to a gene: 8. This CDR3 is 14 amino acids long. CDR1 is SGDLS and CDR2 is YYNGEE in the germline V gene. CDR3 sequence (DNA): TGTGCCAGCACTGGGACAGGGAGCGTTACTGAAGCTTTCTTT. Translation: CASTGTGSVTEAFF.

The V gene is TRBV4-3, the J gene TRBJ1-1; 10 bases are a match to TRBD1. In germline, CDR1 is LGHNA, CDR2 YSLEER. V dropped 3 bases and J dropped 3; count of bases not matched to a gene: 13. The CDR3 extends over 18 amino acids. CDR3 in amino acids: CASSHYLPGQGMDTEAFF. For the CDR3, the DNA is TGCGCCAGCAGCCACTACCTTCCGGGACAGGGGATGGACACTGAAGCTTTCTTT.

This clonotype was seen at least ten times. The chain has TRBV6-6 and TRBJ2-4; D unclear. Per germline, CDR1 MNHNY and CDR2 SVGAGI (reference sequence). The CDR3 contains 15 residues. The V end was cut by 5 bases, the J end by 5 bases, with 16 bases between. The CDR3 region has the DNA TGTGCCAGCAGTAACAAACAGAATTTCCAAAACATTCAGTACTTC. It is translated as CASSNKQNFQNIQYF.

This clonotype turned up a few times. This rearrangement joins TRBV4-3 to TRBJ2-7; TRBD1 matches 7 bases. The CDR3 loop spans 11 amino acids. The germline V gene has CDR1 LGHNA and CDR2 YSLEER. The junction had 0 bases not matched to a gene; V was cut back by 1 base and J by 9 bases. CDR3 residues: CASSQGDRQYF. The CDR3 nucleotides are TGCGCCAGCAGCCAAGGGGACAGGCAGTACTTC.

The sample holds many counts of this clonotype. This sequence joins TRBV7-9 and TRBJ2-3; D is undetermined. CDR1 is SEHNR, CDR2 FQNEAQ, per germline (reference sequence). The CDR3 covers 11 residues. Between the trimmed V and J ends, which lost 2 bases and 10 bases, there was a span of 7 bases. DNA of the CDR3: TGTGCCAGCAGCTTATTTGAGGCGCAGTATTTT. It codes for CASSLFEAQYF.

This clonotype was observed many times. The chain is built from TRBV7-9 and TRBJ1-1, with 9 positions matching TRBD1. Germline assignment: CDR1 SEHNR and CDR2 FQNEAQ (reference sequence). The CDR3 extends over 17 amino acids. Trimming cost V 5 bases and J 4 bases; bases outside gene matches: 14. In DNA, the CDR3 is TGTGCCAGCAGCAACGGGATACAGGGGGCTTCGGGCACTGAAGCTTTCTTT. Its protein is CASSNGIQGASGTEAFF.

This chain uses TRBV30 with TRBJ2-1; D is perhaps TRBD1 (6 bases). From germline, CDR1 is GTSNPN and CDR2 SVGIG (reference sequence). The CDR3 totals 14 residues. Trimming removed 4 bases at V and 4 bases at J, with 14 bases between. The CDR3 protein is CAWTFGQWYNEQFF. The CDR3 DNA sequence: TGTGCCTGGACGTTTGGACAGTGGTACAATGAGCAGTTCTTC.

This chain connects TRBV27 to TRBJ2-7; D unresolved. The CDR3 runs 13 residues. Germline lookup yields CDR1 MNHEY and CDR2 SMNVEV (reference sequence). The V and J ends lost 4 bases and 2 bases respectively, with 9 bases between them. The CDR3 reads CASSSGPAYEQYF. The CDR3, as DNA: TGTGCCAGCAGTTCCGGACCGGCCTACGAGCAGTACTTC.

V is TRBV4-3 and J is TRBJ2-7, with 9 nucleotides matching TRBD2. The V segment lost 4 bases and the J segment 2 bases; nucleotides outside the gene matches: 15. The CDR3 is 18 residues long. Germline V gene lookup returns CDR1 LGHNA and CDR2 YSLEER. This CDR3 is CASSPGGGLASFPYEQYF. In DNA form, the CDR3 reads TGCGCCAGCAGCCCGGGGGGGGGACTAGCTTCGTTCCCCTACGAGCAGTACTTC.

This clonotype was seen a handful of times. The V gene is TRBV24-1, the J gene TRBJ2-1; the D gene could be TRBD1 or TRBD2 (6 bases each). The CDR3 covers 12 residues. With 7 bases removed from V and 8 bases from J, the gap between germline ends came to 11 bases. Germline CDR1 and CDR2: KGHDR and SFDVKD. Written as DNA, the CDR3 is TGTGCCACCAGGGGGGGCCCCTATGAGCAGTTCTTC. Translating gives CATRGGPYEQFF.

The chain carries TRBV18 and TRBJ2-3; TRBD1 matches 7 bases. Germline V CDR1 and CDR2: KGHSH, LQKENI. Trimming at V came to 4 bases and at J to 2 bases, leaving 15 bases not matched to a gene. This CDR3 region has 18 residues. The CDR3 DNA follows: TGTGCCAGCTCACAAACCCCGGGACAGTCGAAACTCACAGATACGCAGTATTTT. It translates to CASSQTPGQSKLTDTQYF.

With respect to this clonotype: A much larger clone lies a single base off, so this may be a read error. This is likely a read error, given that the CDR3 carries no conserved phenylalanine or tryptophan at its end. The chain links TRBV4-3 to TRBJ1-1; D perhaps matches TRBD1 (5 bases). Between the trimmed V and J ends, which lost 2 bases and 2 bases, there was a span of 15 bases. Germline CDR1 reads LGHNA; CDR2 reads YSLEER. The CDR3 consists of 16 residues. CDR3: CASSQRAMGGNTEAFI. In nucleotides, the CDR3 is TGCGCCAGCAGCCAAAGGGCGATGGGGGGAAACACTGAAGCTTTCATT.

A few counts support this clonotype. J is TRBJ2-3 and V is TRBV12-3 or TRBV12-4; D unresolved. The CDR3 covers 14 residues. The germline V and J ends were trimmed by 7 bases and 0 bases, with 11 bases remaining between them. The CDR3 sequence: CASTLGASTDTQYF. For the CDR3, the DNA is TGTGCCAGCACTCTCGGTGCTAGCACAGATACGCAGTATTTT.

This clonotype was counted many times. V usage is TRBV5-1 and J usage is TRBJ2-7, with unresolved D. The CDR3 loop spans 14 amino acids. Deletions cut 0 bases from V and 2 bases from J, with 9 bases between. Germline CDR1 SGHRS, CDR2 YFSETQ. The CDR3 region has the DNA TGCGCCAGCAGCTTGGAAGGCAATACCTACGAGCAGTACTTC. Amino acids: CASSLEGNTYEQYF.

Points on this clonotype: A junction boundary mismatches the germline segment, possibly from a read error. The chain is built from TRBV4-1 and TRBJ1-4; TRBD1 is a possible D gene (6 bases). The CDR3 is made up of 16 amino acids. Germline CDR1 MGHRA, CDR2 YSYEKL. The CDR3 loop reads CASSQDQTGFNGKLFF. In nucleotides, the CDR3 is TGCGCCAGCAGCCAAGATCAAACAGGGTTTAATGGAAAACTGTTTTTT.

This clonotype has a handful of counts. The V call is TRBV4-1, the J call TRBJ2-1; D remains unclear. Germline values: CDR1 MGHRA, CDR2 YSYEKL. CDR3 size: 16 residues. Trimming pared 1 base from V and 7 bases from J, leaving 17 bases between. The CDR3 loop reads CASSQVSDGPLNEQFF. For the CDR3, the DNA is TGCGCCAGCAGCCAAGTTTCCGATGGGCCCCTTAATGAGCAGTTCTTC.